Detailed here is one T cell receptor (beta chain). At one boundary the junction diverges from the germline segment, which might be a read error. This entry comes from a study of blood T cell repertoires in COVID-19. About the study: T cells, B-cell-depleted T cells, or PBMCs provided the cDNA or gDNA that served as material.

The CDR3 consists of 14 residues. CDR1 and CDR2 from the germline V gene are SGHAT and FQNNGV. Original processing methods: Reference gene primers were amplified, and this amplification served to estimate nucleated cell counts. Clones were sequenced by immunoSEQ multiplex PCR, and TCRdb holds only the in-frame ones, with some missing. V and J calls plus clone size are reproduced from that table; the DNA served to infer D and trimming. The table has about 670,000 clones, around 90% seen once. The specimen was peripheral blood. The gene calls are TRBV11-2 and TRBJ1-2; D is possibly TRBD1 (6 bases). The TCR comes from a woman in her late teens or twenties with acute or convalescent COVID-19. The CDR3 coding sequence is TGTGCCAGCAGCCCGATACAGGGTTTTGCGATCCATTTGTTC. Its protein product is CASSPIQGFAIHLF.